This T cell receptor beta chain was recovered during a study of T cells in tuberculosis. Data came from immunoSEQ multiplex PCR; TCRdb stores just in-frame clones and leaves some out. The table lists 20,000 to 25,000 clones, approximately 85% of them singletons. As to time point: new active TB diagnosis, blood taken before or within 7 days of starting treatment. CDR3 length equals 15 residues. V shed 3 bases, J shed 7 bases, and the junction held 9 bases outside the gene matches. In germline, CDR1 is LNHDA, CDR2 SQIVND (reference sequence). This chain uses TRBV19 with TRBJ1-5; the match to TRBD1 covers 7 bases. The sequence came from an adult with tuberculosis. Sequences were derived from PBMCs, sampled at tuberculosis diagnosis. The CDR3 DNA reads TGTGCCAGTAGTATTGGGACAGAGGGGCGGCAGCCCCAGCATTTT. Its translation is CASSIGTEGRQPQHF.